A selection of T cell receptor beta chains follows, all from one sample in a study of blood T cells in healthy people across ages. One entry per CDR3 protein, called by TCRdb with MiXCR from the 5' RACE reads. The table lists some 1.4 million distinct CDR3 sequences, about 40% of them singletons. The source material was blood. Receptors were obtained from a woman under 30 in good health. Both conserved end residues are part of each CDR3. D genes are given only for firm matches. Clone size is not always given. Where it is, it says once, few, many or a class for expanded clones.

cdr3_nt cdr3_aa v_call d_call j_call clone_size
TGTGCCAGCAGTTTCAACCCACTAGCGGGGGGGCTTGATGAGCAGTACTTC CASSFNPLAGGLDEQYF TRBV27 TRBD2 TRBJ2-7 NA
TGCAGTGCTAGCTGGGTAGGGATACAAGAGACCCAGTACTTC CSASWVGIQETQYF TRBV20-1 NA TRBJ2-5 NA
TGTGCCAGCATCCGAGAAACCTATGGCTACACCTTC CASIRETYGYTF TRBV2 NA TRBJ1-2 NA
TGTGCCAGCATGGGGGGCATCGCCGGGGCCAACGTCCTGACTTTC CASMGGIAGANVLTF TRBV2 NA TRBJ2-6 NA
TGTGCCAGCAGTGGAGCGGGGATCCTACAAGAGACCCAGTACTTC CASSGAGILQETQYF TRBV6-1 TRBD2 TRBJ2-5 NA
TGTGCCAGCAAGGTGGGAGAGTGGGGCACAGATACGCAGTATTTT CASKVGEWGTDTQYF TRBV7-6 NA TRBJ2-3 few
TGTGCCAGCAGACCGACAGGGGGAGGTGAAAAACTGTTTTTT CASRPTGGGEKLFF TRBV12-3/TRBV12-4 TRBD1 TRBJ1-4 NA
TGCGCCAGCAGCTGGAGCGGGGGGAGCTCCTACAATGAGCAGTTCTTC CASSWSGGSSYNEQFF TRBV5-1 TRBD2 TRBJ2-1 few
TGTGCCAGCAGCTTAGGGGCTAGCGTTGGCAATGAGCAGTTCTTC CASSLGASVGNEQFF TRBV11-2 NA TRBJ2-1 NA
TGCAGCGTTGAGTGGGGGACAGGGAGAACTAACTATGGCTACACCTTC CSVEWGTGRTNYGYTF TRBV29-1 TRBD1 TRBJ1-2 NA
TGTGCCAGCAGCTCGTACAGGGGATTTTACTATGGCTACACCTTC CASSSYRGFYYGYTF TRBV5-6 TRBD1 TRBJ1-2 NA
TGTGCCAGCAGCTTACAGGGGTCGGGCACTGAAGCTTTCTTT CASSLQGSGTEAFF TRBV7-9 NA TRBJ1-1 few
TGTGCCAGCAGCCAAGATGGGACTAGCGGGGCCCAGTACTTC CASSQDGTSGAQYF TRBV4-2 TRBD2 TRBJ2-7 NA
TGTGCCAGCAGGTCCGGGACAGGGGATTATAGCAATCAGCCCCAGCATTTT CASRSGTGDYSNQPQHF TRBV6-1 TRBD1 TRBJ1-5 once
TGCGCCAGCACCACCAGGACAGGGGAGAACACTGAAGCTTTCTTT CASTTRTGENTEAFF TRBV5-1 TRBD1 TRBJ1-1 NA
TGCGCCAGCAGCCAAGGAGCACTAGCGGGAGGGAACACCGGGGAGCTGTTTTTT CASSQGALAGGNTGELFF TRBV4-1 TRBD2 TRBJ2-2 once
TGTGCCAGCAGTATCGGCGGAAACCAAGAGACCCAGTACTTC CASSIGGNQETQYF TRBV12-3/TRBV12-4 NA TRBJ2-5 NA
TGCGCCAGCAGTGAGACCGGGAACCAAGAGACCCAGTACTTC CASSETGNQETQYF TRBV10-2 NA TRBJ2-5 NA
TGCGCCAGCAGCCCCCAGGACCTTTCCGGTCAGCCCCAGCATTTT CASSPQDLSGQPQHF TRBV4-1 NA TRBJ1-5 NA
TGTGCCAGCAGCCCCCGGGACTCCTACTTTAGCTCCTACAATGAGCAGTTCTTC CASSPRDSYFSSYNEQFF TRBV6-1 NA TRBJ2-1 once
TGTGCCAGCAGCGCGGGGATGGGCGGAGGGGACCGTTACAATGAGCAGTTCTTC CASSAGMGGGDRYNEQFF TRBV4-2 NA TRBJ2-1 few
TGTGCCATCGGGTCCGGGGGCGCGATCGATGAGCAGTTCTTC CAIGSGGAIDEQFF TRBV10-3 NA TRBJ2-1 NA
TGTGCCAGCAGCTTAGTAGCGGGGAAGGGCAGGGGGAAAATCTCCTACGAGCAGTACTTC CASSLVAGKGRGKISYEQYF TRBV11-2 NA TRBJ2-7 once
TGCGCCAGCAGCCAAGGATCCTTGCGGGGCGGGACCCCCTACAATGAGCAGTTCTTC CASSQGSLRGGTPYNEQFF TRBV4-1 NA TRBJ2-1 NA
TGCAGTGCTAGAGCAGTCGGGAACTTCTACGAGCAGTACTTC CSARAVGNFYEQYF TRBV20-1 NA TRBJ2-7 few
TGTGCCAGCAGCGGACAGGGGAGAATATACGAGCAGTACTTC CASSGQGRIYEQYF TRBV5-6 TRBD1 TRBJ2-7 few
TGCAGTTCCGGCTCCAACTACGAACAGTACTTC CSSGSNYEQYF TRBV20-1 NA TRBJ2-5 few
TGTGCCATGGGGCAGCAGGGAGACGAGCAGTACTTC CAMGQQGDEQYF TRBV10-3 NA TRBJ2-7 NA
TGTGCCAGCAGCTTAGTCCCTTCGAACACTGAAGCTTTCTTT CASSLVPSNTEAFF TRBV7-9 NA TRBJ1-1 NA
TGTGCCAGCAGTTTAGACGGCAGGGGGAACACTGAAGCTTTCTTT CASSLDGRGNTEAFF TRBV27 NA TRBJ1-1 NA
TGTGCCAGCAGAGGGGGACAGGGCGTCCACGAGCAGTACTTC CASRGGQGVHEQYF TRBV27 TRBD1 TRBJ2-7 once
TGTGCCAGCAAGCCGCCGGGAAGGAACACTGAAGCTTTCTTT CASKPPGRNTEAFF TRBV25-1 NA TRBJ1-1 NA
TGTGCCAGCTCTAGCGGGAGGGCGTACCAAGAGACCCAGTACTTC CASSSGRAYQETQYF TRBV27 TRBD2 TRBJ2-5 few
TGTGCCAGCAGCTCACGACTAGCGGGGGGGGAGTGGGGCACAGATACGCAGTATTTT CASSSRLAGGEWGTDTQYF TRBV7-2 TRBD2 TRBJ2-3 few
TGTGCCAGCAGCTTAGGCCCGGATGGCTACACCTTC CASSLGPDGYTF TRBV7-8 NA TRBJ1-2 many
TGCAGTGCTAGTGACAGGGAGAAAGAGACCCAGTACTTC CSASDREKETQYF TRBV20-1 TRBD1 TRBJ2-5 NA
TGTGCCATCAGTGAGGTAGCGGGAGGGGCCACAGATACGCAGTATTTT CAISEVAGGATDTQYF TRBV10-3 TRBD2 TRBJ2-3 NA
TGCAGTGCCTACTCAGGGGTGGTCACCGGGGAGCTGTTTTTT CSAYSGVVTGELFF TRBV20-1 NA TRBJ2-2 few
TGCAGTGCAAGAGGGCTAGCGGTCGAGCAGTACTTC CSARGLAVEQYF TRBV20-1 TRBD2 TRBJ2-7 NA
TGTGCCAGCAGCCAAGGAACAGGCCGGGGCATTCAGTACTTC CASSQGTGRGIQYF TRBV3-1 NA TRBJ2-4 NA
TGTGCCAGCAGTTACTCACCGGACAGGGGGTCCGGGCAGTACTTC CASSYSPDRGSGQYF TRBV6-5 TRBD1 TRBJ2-7 NA
TGCAGTGCTCTACTAGCGAGCACAGATACGCAGTATTTT CSALLASTDTQYF TRBV20-1 TRBD2 TRBJ2-3 few
TGTGCCAGCAGCCGAGTTATCTACTCCCCAACTAATGAAAAACCGTTTTTT CASSRVIYSPTNEKPFF TRBV3-1 NA TRBJ1-4 NA
TGCAGTGCCATATTTGGGACAGGGGTTAGCGAGCAGTACTTC CSAIFGTGVSEQYF TRBV20-1 TRBD1 TRBJ2-7 NA
TGCGCCAGCAGTTCCGGGACAGGGGTTATGAATCAGCCCCAGCATTTT CASSSGTGVMNQPQHF TRBV4-1 TRBD1 TRBJ1-5 few
TGTGCCAGCAGTACCCCGGACGCAACTGACAATGAGCAGTTCTTC CASSTPDATDNEQFF TRBV6-5 NA TRBJ2-1 few
TGCGCCAGCTTGGGAGGGGACTCCGGTTACAATGAGCAGTTCTTC CASLGGDSGYNEQFF TRBV5-1 TRBD2 TRBJ2-1 NA
TGCGCCAGCAGCCAAGGAAGGGACCGTGCTGGTTACGAGCAGTACTTC CASSQGRDRAGYEQYF TRBV4-1 NA TRBJ2-7 NA
TGCGCCAGCAGCTTGTACGAGCCAGGTTGGCGGGACCTAGGGGTAGGAGAGACCCAGTACTTC CASSLYEPGWRDLGVGETQYF TRBV5-1 NA TRBJ2-5 few
TGTGCCAGCAGAAGCGGGGGTTTCACAGATACGCAGTATTTT CASRSGGFTDTQYF TRBV7-3 TRBD2 TRBJ2-3 NA
TGCGCCAGCAGCTTGAACGGGGGCGCGGGCACTGAAGCTTTCTTT CASSLNGGAGTEAFF TRBV5-1 NA TRBJ1-1 few
TGTGCCATCAGTGGCCCCTCTCCCGGGAGAGCGATGGGGGATACGCAGTATTTT CAISGPSPGRAMGDTQYF TRBV10-3 NA TRBJ2-3 NA
TGTGCCAGCAGCCCAGACGTAGGAGATTCGGGCTACACCTTC CASSPDVGDSGYTF TRBV7-2 NA TRBJ1-2 few